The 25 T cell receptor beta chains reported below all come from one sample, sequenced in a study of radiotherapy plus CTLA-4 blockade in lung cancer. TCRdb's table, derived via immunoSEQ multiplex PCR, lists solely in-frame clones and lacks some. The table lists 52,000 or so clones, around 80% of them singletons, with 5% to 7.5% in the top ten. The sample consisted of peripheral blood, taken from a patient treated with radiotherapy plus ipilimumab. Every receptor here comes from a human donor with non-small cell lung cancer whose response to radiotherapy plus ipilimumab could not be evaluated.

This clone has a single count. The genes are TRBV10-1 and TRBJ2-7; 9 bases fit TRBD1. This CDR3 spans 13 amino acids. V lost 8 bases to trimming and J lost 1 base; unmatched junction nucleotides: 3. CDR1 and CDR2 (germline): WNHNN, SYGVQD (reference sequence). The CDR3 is CASRTGVSYEQYF. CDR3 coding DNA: TGCGCCAGCCGGACAGGGGTATCCTACGAGCAGTACTTC.

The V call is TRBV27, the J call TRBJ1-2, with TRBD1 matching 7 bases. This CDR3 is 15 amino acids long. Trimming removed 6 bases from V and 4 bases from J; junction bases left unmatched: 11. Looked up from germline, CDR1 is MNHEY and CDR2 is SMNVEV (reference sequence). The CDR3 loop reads CASSPSDRSGYGYTF. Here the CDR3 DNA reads TGTGCCAGCAGCCCTTCGGACAGGTCGGGCTATGGCTACACCTTC.

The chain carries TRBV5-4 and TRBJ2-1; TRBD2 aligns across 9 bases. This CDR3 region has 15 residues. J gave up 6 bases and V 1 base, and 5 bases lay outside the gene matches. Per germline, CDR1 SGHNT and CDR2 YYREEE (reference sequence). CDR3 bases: TGTGCCAGCAGCTTGAGGCGGGGGGGCAGCAATGAGCAGTTCTTC. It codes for CASSLRRGGSNEQFF.

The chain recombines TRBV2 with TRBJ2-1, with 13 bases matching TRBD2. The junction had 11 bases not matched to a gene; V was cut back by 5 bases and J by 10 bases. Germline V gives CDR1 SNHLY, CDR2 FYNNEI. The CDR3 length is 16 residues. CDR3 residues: CASSPPGLAGIREQFF. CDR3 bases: TGTGCCAGCAGTCCTCCGGGACTAGCGGGGATTAGGGAGCAGTTCTTC.

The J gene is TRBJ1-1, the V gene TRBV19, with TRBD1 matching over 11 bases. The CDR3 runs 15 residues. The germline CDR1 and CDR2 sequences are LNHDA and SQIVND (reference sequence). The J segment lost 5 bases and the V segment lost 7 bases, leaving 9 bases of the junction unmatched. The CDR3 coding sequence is TGTGCCAGTATCGCCCCCGGACAGGGGGCAACTGAAGCTTTCTTT. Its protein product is CASIAPGQGATEAFF. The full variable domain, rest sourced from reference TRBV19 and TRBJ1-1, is DGGITQSPKYLFRKEGQNVTLSCEQNLNHDAMYWYRQDPGQGLRLIYYSQIVNDFQKGDIAEGYSVSREKKESFPLTVTSAQKNPTAFYLCASIAPGQGATEAFFGQGTRLTVV.

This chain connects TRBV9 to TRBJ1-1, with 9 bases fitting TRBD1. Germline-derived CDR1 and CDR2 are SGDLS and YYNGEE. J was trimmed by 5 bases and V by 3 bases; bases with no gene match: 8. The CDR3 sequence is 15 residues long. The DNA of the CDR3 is TGTGCCAGCAGCGCGACAGGGGGGGGTGGGACTGAAGCTTTCTTT. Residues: CASSATGGGGTEAFF. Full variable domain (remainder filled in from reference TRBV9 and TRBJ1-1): DSGVTQTPKHLITATGQRVTLRCSPRSGDLSVYWYQQSLDQGLQFLIQYYNGEERAKGNILERFSAQQFPDLHSELNLSSLELGDSALYFCASSATGGGGTEAFFGQGTRLTVV.

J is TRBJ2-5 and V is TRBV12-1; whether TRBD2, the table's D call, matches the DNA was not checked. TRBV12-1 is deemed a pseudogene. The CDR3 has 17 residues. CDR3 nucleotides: TGTGCCAGCAGCTTTGTGGGTAGCGGGAGAAGGCAAGAGACCCAGTACTTC. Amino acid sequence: CASSFVGSGRRQETQYF.

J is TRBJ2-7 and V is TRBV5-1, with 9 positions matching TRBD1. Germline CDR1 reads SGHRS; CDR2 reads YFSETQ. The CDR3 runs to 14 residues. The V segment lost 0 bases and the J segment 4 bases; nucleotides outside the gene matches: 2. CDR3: CASSLGQGGYEQYF. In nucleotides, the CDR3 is TGCGCCAGCAGCTTGGGACAGGGGGGGTACGAGCAGTACTTC.

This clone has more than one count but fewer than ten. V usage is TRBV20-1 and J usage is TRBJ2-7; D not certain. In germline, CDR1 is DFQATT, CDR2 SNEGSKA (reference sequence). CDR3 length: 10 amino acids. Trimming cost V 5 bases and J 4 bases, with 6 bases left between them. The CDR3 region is CSAVNYEQYF. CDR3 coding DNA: TGCAGTGCTGTCAATTACGAGCAGTACTTC.

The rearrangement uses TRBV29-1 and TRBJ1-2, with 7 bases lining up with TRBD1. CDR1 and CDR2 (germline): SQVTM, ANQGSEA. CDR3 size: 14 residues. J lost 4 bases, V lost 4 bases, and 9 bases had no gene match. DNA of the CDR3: TGCAGCGTTGCAGACAGGGTTACCCTCTATGGCTACACCTTC. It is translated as CSVADRVTLYGYTF.

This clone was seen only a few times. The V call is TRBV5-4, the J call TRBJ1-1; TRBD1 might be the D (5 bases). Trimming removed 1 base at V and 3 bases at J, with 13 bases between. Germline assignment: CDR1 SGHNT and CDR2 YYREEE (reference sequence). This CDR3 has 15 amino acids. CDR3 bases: TGTGCCAGCAGCTTGTCAAGCAGGGAGGACACTGAAGCTTTCTTT. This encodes CASSLSSREDTEAFF.

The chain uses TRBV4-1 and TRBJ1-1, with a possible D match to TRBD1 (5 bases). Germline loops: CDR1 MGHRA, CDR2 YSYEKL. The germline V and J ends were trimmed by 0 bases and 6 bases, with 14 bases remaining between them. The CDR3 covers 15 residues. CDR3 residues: CASSQELGLSAEAFF. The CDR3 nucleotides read TGCGCCAGCAGCCAAGAGCTGGGACTTTCAGCTGAAGCTTTCTTT.

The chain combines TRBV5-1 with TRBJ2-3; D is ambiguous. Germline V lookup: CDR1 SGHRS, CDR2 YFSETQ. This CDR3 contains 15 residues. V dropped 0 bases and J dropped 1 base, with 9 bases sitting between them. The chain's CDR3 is CASSLVGHGTDTQYF. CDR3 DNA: TGCGCCAGCAGCTTGGTGGGCCATGGCACAGATACGCAGTATTTT.

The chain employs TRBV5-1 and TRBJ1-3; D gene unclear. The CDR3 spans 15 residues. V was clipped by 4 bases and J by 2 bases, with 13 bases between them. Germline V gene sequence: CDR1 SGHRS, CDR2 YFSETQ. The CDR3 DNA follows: TGCGCCAGCAGCGCCGACTCAGAGCCTGGAAACACCATATATTTT. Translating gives CASSADSEPGNTIYF.

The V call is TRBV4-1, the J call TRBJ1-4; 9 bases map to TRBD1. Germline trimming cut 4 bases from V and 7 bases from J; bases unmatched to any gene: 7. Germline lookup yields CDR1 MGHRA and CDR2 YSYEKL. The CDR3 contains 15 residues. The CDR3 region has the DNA TGCGCCAGCAGCCGCCCACAGGGGGCGGGTGAAAAACTGTTTTTT. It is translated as CASSRPQGAGEKLFF.

The CDR3 loop is CASGGLAGGAGELFF. The CDR3 DNA is TGTGCTAGTGGGGGACTAGCGGGGGGAGCCGGGGAGCTGTTTTTT. The chain joins TRBV12-5 to TRBJ2-2, with 15 bases identical to TRBD2. Unmatched junction bases numbered 2, after V lost 6 bases and J lost 6 bases. CDR1 is LGHNT and CDR2 is FRNRAP in the germline V gene. The CDR3 is 15 amino acids. Drawing the rest from reference TRBV12-5 and TRBJ2-2, the complete variable domain is DARVTQTPRHKVTEMGQEVTMRCQPILGHNTVFWYRQTMMQGLELLAYFRNRAPLDDSGMPKDRFSAEMPDATLATLKIQPSEPRDSAVYFCASGGLAGGAGELFFGEGSRLTVL.

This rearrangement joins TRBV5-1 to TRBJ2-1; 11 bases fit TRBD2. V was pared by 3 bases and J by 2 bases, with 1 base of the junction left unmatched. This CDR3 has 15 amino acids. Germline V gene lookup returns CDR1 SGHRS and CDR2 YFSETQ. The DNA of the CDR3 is TGCGCCAGCAGCTCGGGACTAGCGGCCTACAATGAGCAGTTCTTC. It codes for CASSSGLAAYNEQFF.

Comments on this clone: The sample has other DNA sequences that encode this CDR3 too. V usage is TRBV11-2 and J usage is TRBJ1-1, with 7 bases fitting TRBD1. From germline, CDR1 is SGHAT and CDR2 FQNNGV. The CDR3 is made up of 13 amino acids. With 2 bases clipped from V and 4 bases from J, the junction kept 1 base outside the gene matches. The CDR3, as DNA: TGTGCCAGCAGCTTACAGGGGGGCACTGAAGCTTTCTTT. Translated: CASSLQGGTEAFF.

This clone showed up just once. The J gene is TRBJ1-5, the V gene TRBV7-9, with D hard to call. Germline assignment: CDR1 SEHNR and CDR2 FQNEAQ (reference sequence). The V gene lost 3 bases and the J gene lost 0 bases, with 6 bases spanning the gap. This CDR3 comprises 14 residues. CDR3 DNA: TGTGCCAGCAGCTTCGAGAGTAGCAATCAGCCCCAGCATTTT. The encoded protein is CASSFESSNQPQHF.

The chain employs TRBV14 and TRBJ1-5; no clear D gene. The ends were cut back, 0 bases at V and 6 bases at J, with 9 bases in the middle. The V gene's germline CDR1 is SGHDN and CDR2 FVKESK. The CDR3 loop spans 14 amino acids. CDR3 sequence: CASSQDLSGQPQHF. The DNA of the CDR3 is TGTGCCAGCAGCCAAGATCTTAGCGGTCAGCCCCAGCATTTT.

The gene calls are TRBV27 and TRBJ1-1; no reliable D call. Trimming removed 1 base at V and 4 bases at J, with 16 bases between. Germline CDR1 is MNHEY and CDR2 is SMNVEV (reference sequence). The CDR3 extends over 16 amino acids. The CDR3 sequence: CASSLYAGGRGTEAFF. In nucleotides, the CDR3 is TGTGCCAGCAGTTTATACGCGGGCGGTCGAGGCACTGAAGCTTTCTTT.

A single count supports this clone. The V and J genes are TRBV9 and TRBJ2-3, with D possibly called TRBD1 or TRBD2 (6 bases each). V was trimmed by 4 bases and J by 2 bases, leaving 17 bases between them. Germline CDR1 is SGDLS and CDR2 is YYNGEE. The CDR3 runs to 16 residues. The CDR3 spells CASSLGGGGTTDTQYF. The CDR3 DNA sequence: TGTGCCAGCAGCCTAGGGGGTGGGGGGACCACAGATACGCAGTATTTT.

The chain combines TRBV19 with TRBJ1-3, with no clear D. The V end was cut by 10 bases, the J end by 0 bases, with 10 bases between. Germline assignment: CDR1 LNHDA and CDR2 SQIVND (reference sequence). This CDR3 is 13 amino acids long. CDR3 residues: CATSRSSGNTIYF. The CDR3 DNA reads TGTGCCACCTCGAGAAGCTCTGGAAACACCATATATTTT.

CDR3 DNA sequence: TGTGCCAGCAATCGGGGAAGAGAGAGCACTGAAGCTTTCTTT. Translated, it gives CASNRGRESTEAFF. The chain employs TRBV7-9 and TRBJ1-1; D is undetermined. Germline V CDR1 and CDR2: SEHNR, FQNEAQ (reference sequence). The V gene lost 7 bases and the J gene lost 4 bases, with 16 bases spanning the gap. This CDR3 contains 14 residues.

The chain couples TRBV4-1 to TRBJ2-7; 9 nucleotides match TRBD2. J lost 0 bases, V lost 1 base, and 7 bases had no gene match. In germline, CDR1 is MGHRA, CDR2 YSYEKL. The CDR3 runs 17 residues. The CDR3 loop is CASSQVWLAGTSYEQYF. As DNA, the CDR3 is TGCGCCAGCAGCCAAGTATGGCTAGCGGGGACCTCCTACGAGCAGTACTTC.